These 5 T cell receptor beta chains were all obtained from the same sample, sequenced in a study of CD8+CD57+ T cells in acquired aplastic anemia. All sequencing subjects had displayed CD8+CD57+ cell expansion on flow cytometry. Genomic DNA provided the template from which TCR beta VDJ and CDR3 profiles were obtained. TCRdb re-derived calls from the reads in MiXCR, one entry per CDR3 protein. Of about half a million distinct CDR3 sequences listed, around 32% were seen once; the top ten hold around 0.82%. The specimen sequenced was sorted CD4+, CD8+, or CD8+CD57+ T cells (not recorded which) from PBMCs. The receptors were gathered from a human donor with aplastic anemia.

This clonotype has at least ten counts. The chain has TRBV10-3 and TRBJ1-2, with D uncertain. The CDR3 sequence is 16 residues long. With 0 bases removed from V and 7 bases from J, the gap between germline ends came to 18 bases. Germline loops: CDR1 ENHRY, CDR2 SYGVKD. CDR3: CAISESTRGSSSGYTF. As DNA, the CDR3 is TGTGCCATCAGTGAGTCGACGAGAGGGTCATCGTCTGGCTACACCTTC.

Ten or more counts support this clonotype. V and J are TRBV2 and TRBJ1-5; maybe TRBD1 (6 bases). V lost 6 bases, J lost 4 bases, and 10 bases lay in between. CDR3 size: 13 residues. Germline V lookup: CDR1 SNHLY, CDR2 FYNNEI. The CDR3 protein is CASRETGNQPQHF. CDR3 DNA sequence: TGTGCCAGCAGGGAAACAGGGAATCAGCCCCAGCATTTT.

The chain employs TRBV6-5 and TRBJ2-7, with 9 bases fitting TRBD1. The germline V gene encodes CDR1 MNHEY and CDR2 SVGAGI. This CDR3 region has 14 residues. V shed 3 bases and J 3 bases; nucleotides not matched to a gene: 3. The CDR3 nucleotides are TGTGCCAGCAGTTATATGACAGGGGGCTACGAGCAGTACTTC. Amino acid sequence: CASSYMTGGYEQYF.

As for this clonotype: Since a much larger clone is just one base distant, this may be a read error. The chain couples TRBV4-3 to TRBJ1-6, with D unresolved. Germline-derived CDR1 and CDR2 are LGHNA and YSLEER. V was trimmed by 3 bases and J by 9 bases, leaving 9 bases between them. The CDR3 covers 13 residues. Here the CDR3 reads CASSQGTTSPLHF. The CDR3 DNA reads TGCGCCAGCAGCCAGGGAACAACTTCACCCCTCCACTTT.

The chain combines TRBV5-1 with TRBJ2-3, with D tentatively TRBD2 (5 bases). CDR1 is SGHRS, CDR2 YFSETQ, per germline. The CDR3 length is 15 residues. V lost 1 base, J lost 6 bases, and 15 bases lay in between. CDR3 nucleotide sequence: TGCGCCAGCAGCTTGAGCTTCCGGGATAGGGATACGCAGTATTTT. The encoded protein is CASSLSFRDRDTQYF.